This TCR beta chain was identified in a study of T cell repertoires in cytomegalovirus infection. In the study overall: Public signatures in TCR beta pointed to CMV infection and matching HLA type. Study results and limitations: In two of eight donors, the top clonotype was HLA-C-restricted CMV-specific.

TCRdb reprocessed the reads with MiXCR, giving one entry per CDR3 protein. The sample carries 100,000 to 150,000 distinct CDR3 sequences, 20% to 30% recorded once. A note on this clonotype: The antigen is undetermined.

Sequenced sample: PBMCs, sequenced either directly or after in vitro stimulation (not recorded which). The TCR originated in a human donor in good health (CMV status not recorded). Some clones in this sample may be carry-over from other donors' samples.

CDR3 in DNA: TGCGCCAGCAGACGCGCTAACACAGGGGAAGGCTACACCTTC. Its protein is CASRRANTGEGYTF. V usage is TRBV5-1 and J usage is TRBJ1-2, with 7 nucleotides matching TRBD1. The germline gives CDR1 SGHRS, CDR2 YFSETQ. V lost 5 bases to trimming and J lost 8 bases; unmatched junction nucleotides: 12. CDR3 length: 14 amino acids.